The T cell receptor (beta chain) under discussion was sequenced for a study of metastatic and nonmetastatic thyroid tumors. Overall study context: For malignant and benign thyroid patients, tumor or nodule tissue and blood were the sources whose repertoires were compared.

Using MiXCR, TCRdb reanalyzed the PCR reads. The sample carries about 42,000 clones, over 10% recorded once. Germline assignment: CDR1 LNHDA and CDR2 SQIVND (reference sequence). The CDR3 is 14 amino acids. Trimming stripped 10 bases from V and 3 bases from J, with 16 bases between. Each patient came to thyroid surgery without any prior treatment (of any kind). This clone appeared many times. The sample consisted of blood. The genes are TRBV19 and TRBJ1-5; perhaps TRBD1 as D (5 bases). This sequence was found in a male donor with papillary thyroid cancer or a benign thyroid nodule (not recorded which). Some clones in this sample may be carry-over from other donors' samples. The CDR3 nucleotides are TGTGCCACCCGGGACGTGCGGGCCAATCAGCCCCAGCATTTT. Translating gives CATRDVRANQPQHF.